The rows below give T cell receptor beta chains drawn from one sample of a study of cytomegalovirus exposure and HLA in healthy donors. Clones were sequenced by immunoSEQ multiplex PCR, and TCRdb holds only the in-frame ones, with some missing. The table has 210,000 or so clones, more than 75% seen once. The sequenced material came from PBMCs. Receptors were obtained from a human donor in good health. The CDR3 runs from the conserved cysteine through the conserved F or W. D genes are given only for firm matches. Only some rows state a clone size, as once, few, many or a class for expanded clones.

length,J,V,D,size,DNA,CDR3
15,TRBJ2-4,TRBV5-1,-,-,TGCGCCAGCAGCTTGAGCTGGGGGGACAAAAACATTCAGTACTTC,CASSLSWGDKNIQYF
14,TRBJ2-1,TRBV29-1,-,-,TGCAGCGTTGGTAGCAGGGGGGCCTACAATGAGCAGTTCTTC,CSVGSRGAYNEQFF
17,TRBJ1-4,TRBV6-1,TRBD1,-,TGTGCCAGCAGTGCGGGACAGAAAACAGCAACTAATGAAAAACTGTTTTTT,CASSAGQKTATNEKLFF
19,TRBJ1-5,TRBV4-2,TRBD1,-,TGTGCCAGCAGCCAAGGGTCGGGACAGGGCACTTATAGCAATCAGCCCCAGCATTTT,CASSQGSGQGTYSNQPQHF
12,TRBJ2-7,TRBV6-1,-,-,TGTGCCAGCAGAGCAGGGGCCTACGAGCAGTACTTC,CASRAGAYEQYF
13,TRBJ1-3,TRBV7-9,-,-,TGTGCCAGACAGGGTCTGAAGGGAAACACCATATATTTT,CARQGLKGNTIYF
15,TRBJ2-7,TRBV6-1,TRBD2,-,TGTGCCAGCAGCCTCACGGGGCGGGAGGGATACGAGCAGTACTTC,CASSLTGREGYEQYF
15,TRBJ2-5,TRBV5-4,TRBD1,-,TGTGCCAGCAGCTTCGTGGGACAGACCCAAGAGACCCAGTACTTC,CASSFVGQTQETQYF
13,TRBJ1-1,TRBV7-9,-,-,TGTGCCAGCAGCTTTGCCGAGGGCACTGAAGCTTTCTTT,CASSFAEGTEAFF
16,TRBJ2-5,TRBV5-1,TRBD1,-,TGCGCCAGCAGCTCCGGGGGACAGGGGTCGGGGGAGACCCAGTACTTC,CASSSGGQGSGETQYF
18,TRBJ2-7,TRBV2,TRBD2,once,TGTGCCAGCCAAGGGAGACTAGCGGGAGGTTTAATCTCCTACGAGCAGTACTTC,CASQGRLAGGLISYEQYF
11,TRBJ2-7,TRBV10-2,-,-,TGCGCCAGCACTAACTCGGGCGAGCAGTACTTC,CASTNSGEQYF
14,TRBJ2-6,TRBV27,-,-,TGTGCCAGCAGTTTATCCAGGGGGGCCAACGTCCTGACTTTC,CASSLSRGANVLTF
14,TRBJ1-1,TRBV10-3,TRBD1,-,TGTGCCATCAGGCCACAGGGGGAGGATACTGAAGCTTTCTTT,CAIRPQGEDTEAFF
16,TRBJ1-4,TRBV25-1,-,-,TGTGCCAGCCACCCTACGGGGGACGCAACTAATGAAAAACTGTTTTTT,CASHPTGDATNEKLFF
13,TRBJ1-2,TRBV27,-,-,TGTGCCAGCAGTTTTAGCTCTTCCTATGGCTACACCTTC,CASSFSSSYGYTF
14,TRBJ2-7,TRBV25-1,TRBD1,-,TGTGCCAGCAGTACAGGGGGCGGAGGTTACGAGCAGTACTTC,CASSTGGGGYEQYF
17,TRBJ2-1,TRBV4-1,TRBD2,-,TGCGCCAGCAGCCAGGTGGTAGCGGGAGGGCCTCTCGATGAGCAGTTCTTC,CASSQVVAGGPLDEQFF
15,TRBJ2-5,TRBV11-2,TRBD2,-,TGTGCCAGCAGCTTATCTAGCGGGAGCATCGAGACCCAGTACTTC,CASSLSSGSIETQYF
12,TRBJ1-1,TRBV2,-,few,TGTGCCAGATTTACAGGGAACACTGAAGCTTTCTTT,CARFTGNTEAFF
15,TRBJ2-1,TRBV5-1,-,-,TGCGCCAGCAGTCCTACAGGGAGCTCCTACAATGAGCAGTTCTTC,CASSPTGSSYNEQFF
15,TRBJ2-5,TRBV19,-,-,TGTGCCAGTAGTATAGGAAGGACAGTGAAGGAGACCCAGTACTTC,CASSIGRTVKETQYF
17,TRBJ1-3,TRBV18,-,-,TGTGCCAGCTCACCGAACGACCGCGGAACAACTGGAAACACCATATATTTT,CASSPNDRGTTGNTIYF
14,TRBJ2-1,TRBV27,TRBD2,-,TGTGCCAGCAGTTTCCCCGGGACTATCAATGAGCAGTTCTTC,CASSFPGTINEQFF
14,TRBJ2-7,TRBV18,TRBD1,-,TGTGCCAGCTCACCCGGGACAGGGACCTACGAGCAGTACTTC,CASSPGTGTYEQYF
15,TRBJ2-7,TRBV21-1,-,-,TGTGCCAGCAGCAAAGAAAGCGGGAGTTTCGACGAGCAGTACTTC,CASSKESGSFDEQYF